This T cell receptor beta chain came from a study of patients and donors after allogeneic stem cell transplantation (dated by TCRdb to the early 2020s). From the cysteine up to the phenylalanine, the CDR3 has a length of 14 residues. Only the CDR3 DNA is retained, 42 bases long and in frame from the first base. Only a few counts were recorded for this clonotype. What antigen it recognizes has not been identified. This sequence may be a read error, since a much larger clone differs from it by one base. Library preparation employed RT-PCR. The reads were generated on a NextSeq 550. Using fastp at Q25 and MiXCR, TCRdb reprocessed the public reads and kept productive beta chains. Each entry is one CDR3 protein sequence, shown with its most common DNA and genes. Across this sample there are roughly 960,000 distinct CDR3 sequences, with approximately 19% seen only once. The biggest ten clones account for 6% of the sample.

The specimen was blood, either unsorted or a sorted T cell fraction (not recorded which). Recombination linked TRBV12-3 or TRBV12-4 to TRBJ1-6; 9 bases in between match TRBD1. This clonotype was sampled from a human donor who was either an allogeneic HSCT recipient or a stem cell or donor lymphocyte infusion donor (not recorded which). It is not recorded whose cells these are; they may come from a transplant donor. The DNA is as follows: TGTGCCAGCAGCCTGGGACAGGGACATTCACCCCTCCTCTTT. The translation is CASSLGQGHSPLLF.